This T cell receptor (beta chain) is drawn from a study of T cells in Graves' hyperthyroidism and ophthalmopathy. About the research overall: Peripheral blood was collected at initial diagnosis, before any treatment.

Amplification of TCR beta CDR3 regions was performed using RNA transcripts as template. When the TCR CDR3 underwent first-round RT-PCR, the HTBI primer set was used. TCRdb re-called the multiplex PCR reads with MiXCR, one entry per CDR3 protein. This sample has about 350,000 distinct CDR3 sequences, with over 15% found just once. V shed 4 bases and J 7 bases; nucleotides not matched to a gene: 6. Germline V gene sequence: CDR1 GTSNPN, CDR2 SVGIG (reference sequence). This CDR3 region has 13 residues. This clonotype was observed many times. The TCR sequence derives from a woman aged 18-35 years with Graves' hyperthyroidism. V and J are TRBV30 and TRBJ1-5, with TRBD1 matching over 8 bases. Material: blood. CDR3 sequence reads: CAWTGGEGQPQHF. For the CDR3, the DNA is TGTGCCTGGACAGGGGGCGAAGGGCAGCCCCAGCATTTT.